Given below is one TCR beta chain in context. The sample is drawn from a study of technical replicates of blood from four donors. Germline V CDR1 and CDR2: SQVTM, ANQGSEA. The CDR3 consists of 14 residues. V was trimmed by 2 bases and J by 5 bases, leaving 15 bases between them. Profiled with immunoSEQ multiplex PCR; TCRdb holds only in-frame clones, not every one. Seen here are under 80,000 clones, around 97% observed once, and the top ten hold approximately 0.2%. Source material: T cells isolated from PBMCs. This clonotype was sampled from a human donor in good health. This chain joins TRBV29-1 and TRBJ2-5; D call uncertain. In DNA form, the CDR3 reads TGCAGCGTTGAACCACTCTTCAAGAGGGAGACCCAGTACTTC. This gives the protein CSVEPLFKRETQYF.